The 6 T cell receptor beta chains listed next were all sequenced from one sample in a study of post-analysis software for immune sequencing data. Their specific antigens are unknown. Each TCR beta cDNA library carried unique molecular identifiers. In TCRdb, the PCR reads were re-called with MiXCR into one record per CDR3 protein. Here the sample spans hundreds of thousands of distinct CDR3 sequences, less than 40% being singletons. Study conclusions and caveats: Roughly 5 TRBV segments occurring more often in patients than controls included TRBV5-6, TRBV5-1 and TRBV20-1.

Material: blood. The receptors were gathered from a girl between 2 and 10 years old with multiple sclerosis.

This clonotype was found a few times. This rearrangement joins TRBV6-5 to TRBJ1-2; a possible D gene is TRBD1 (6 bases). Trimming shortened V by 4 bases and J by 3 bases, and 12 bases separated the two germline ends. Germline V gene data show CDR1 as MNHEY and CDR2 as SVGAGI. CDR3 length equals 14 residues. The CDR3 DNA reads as TGTGCCAGCAGTTGGGACATCACTGACTATGGCTACACCTTC. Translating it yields CASSWDITDYGYTF.

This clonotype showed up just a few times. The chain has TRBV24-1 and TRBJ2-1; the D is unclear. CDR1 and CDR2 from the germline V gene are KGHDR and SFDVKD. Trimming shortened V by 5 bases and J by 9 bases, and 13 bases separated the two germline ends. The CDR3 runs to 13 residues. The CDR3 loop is CATSGTNLGEQFF. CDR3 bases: TGTGCCACCAGTGGAACTAACTTGGGTGAGCAGTTCTTC.

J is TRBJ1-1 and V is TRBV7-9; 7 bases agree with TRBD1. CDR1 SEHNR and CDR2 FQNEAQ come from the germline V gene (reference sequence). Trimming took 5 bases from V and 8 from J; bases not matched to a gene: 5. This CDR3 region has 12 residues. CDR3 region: CASSAGQREAFF. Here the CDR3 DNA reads TGTGCCAGCAGCGCGGGACAGAGAGAAGCTTTCTTT.

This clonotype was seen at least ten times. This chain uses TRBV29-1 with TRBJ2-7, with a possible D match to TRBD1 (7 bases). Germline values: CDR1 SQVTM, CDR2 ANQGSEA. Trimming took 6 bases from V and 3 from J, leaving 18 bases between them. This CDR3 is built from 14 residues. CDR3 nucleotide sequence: TGCAGCGTCGCGGACCTTCAGGGGGGCTACGAGCAGTACTTC. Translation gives CSVADLQGGYEQYF.

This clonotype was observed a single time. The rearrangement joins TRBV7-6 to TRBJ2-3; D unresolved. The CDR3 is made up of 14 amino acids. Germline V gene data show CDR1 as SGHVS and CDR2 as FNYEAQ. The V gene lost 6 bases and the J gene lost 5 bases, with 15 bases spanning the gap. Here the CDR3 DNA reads TGTGCCAGCAGACAAAATTCCGAGCAAGATACGCAGTATTTT. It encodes CASRQNSEQDTQYF.

The CDR3: CASSFSGTVNTEAFF. CDR3 sequence (DNA): TGTGCCAGCAGCTTCTCCGGGACGGTGAACACTGAAGCTTTCTTT. This chain connects TRBV7-2 to TRBJ1-1; D is perhaps TRBD1 (5 bases). The germline V gene has CDR1 SGHTA and CDR2 FQGNSA. Trimming took off 3 bases at V and 0 bases at J, with 11 bases between the two ends. The CDR3 is made up of 15 amino acids.